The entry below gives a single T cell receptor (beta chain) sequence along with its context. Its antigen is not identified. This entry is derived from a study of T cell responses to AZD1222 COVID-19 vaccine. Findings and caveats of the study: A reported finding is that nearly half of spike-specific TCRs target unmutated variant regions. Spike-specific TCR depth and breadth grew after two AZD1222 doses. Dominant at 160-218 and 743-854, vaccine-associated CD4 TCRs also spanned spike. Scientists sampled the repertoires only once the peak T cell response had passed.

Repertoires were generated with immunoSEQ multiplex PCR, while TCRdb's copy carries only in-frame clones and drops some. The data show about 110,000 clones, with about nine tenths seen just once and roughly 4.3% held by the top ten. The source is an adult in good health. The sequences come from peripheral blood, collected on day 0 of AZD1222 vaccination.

The CDR3 region has the DNA TGCGCCAGCACCCTTGGAGGGGACAGTTTTCCTTACGAGCAGTACTTC. This sequence encodes CASTLGGDSFPYEQYF. The chain couples TRBV5-1 to TRBJ2-7; tentatively, D is TRBD1 (7 bases). V lost 6 bases and J lost 4, with 23 bases in between. The CDR3 is 16 residues long. CDR1 SGHRS and CDR2 YFSETQ come from the germline V gene.